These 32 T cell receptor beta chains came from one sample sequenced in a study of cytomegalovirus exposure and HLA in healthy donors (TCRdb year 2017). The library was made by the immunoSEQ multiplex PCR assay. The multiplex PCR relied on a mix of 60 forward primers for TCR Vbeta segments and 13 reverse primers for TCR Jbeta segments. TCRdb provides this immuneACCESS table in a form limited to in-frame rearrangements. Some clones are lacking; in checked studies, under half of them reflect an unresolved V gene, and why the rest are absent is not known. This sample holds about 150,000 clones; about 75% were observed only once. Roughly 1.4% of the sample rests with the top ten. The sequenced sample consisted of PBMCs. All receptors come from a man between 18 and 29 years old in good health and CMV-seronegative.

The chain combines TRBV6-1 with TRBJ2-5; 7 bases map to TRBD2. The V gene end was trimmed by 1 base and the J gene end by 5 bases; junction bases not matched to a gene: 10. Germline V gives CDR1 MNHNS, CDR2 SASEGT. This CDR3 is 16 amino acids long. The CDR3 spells CASSEGGEGPWETQYF. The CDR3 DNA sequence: TGTGCCAGCAGTGAAGGGGGGGAGGGCCCATGGGAGACCCAGTACTTC.

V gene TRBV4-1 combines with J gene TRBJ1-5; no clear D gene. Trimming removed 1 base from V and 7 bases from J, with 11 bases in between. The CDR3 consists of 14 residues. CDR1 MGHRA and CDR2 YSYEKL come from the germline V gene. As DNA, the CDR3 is TGCGCCAGCAGCCAAGTCGGAGTCAAGCAGCCCCAGCATTTT. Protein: CASSQVGVKQPQHF.

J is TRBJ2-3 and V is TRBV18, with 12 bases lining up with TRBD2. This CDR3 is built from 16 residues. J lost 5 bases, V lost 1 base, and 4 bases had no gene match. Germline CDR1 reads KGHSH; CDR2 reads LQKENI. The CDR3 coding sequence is TGTGCCAGCTCACCACAGGGACTAGCGGGCCAAGATACGCAGTATTTT. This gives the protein CASSPQGLAGQDTQYF. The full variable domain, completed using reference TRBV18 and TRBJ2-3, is NAGVMQNPRHLVRRRGQEARLRCSPMKGHSHVYWYRQLPEEGLKFMVYLQKENIIDESGMPKERFSAEFPKEGPSILRIQQVVRGDSAAYFCASSPQGLAGQDTQYFGPGTRLTVL.

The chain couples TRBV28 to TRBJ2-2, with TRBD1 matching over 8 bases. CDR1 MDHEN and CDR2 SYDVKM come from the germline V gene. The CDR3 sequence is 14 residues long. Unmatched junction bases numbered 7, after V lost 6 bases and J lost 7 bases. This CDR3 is CASSLQGVGGELFF. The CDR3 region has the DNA TGTGCCAGCAGCCTACAGGGGGTGGGCGGGGAGCTGTTTTTT.

This chain's CDR3 is CASSLPLADTDTQYF. The CDR3 nucleotides are TGCGCCAGCAGCTTACCCCTAGCGGACACGGATACGCAGTATTTT. The chain combines TRBV5-1 with TRBJ2-3, with 7 nucleotides matching TRBD2. The J segment lost 6 bases and the V segment lost 2 bases, leaving 9 bases of the junction unmatched. Germline V CDR1 and CDR2: SGHRS, YFSETQ. The CDR3 is 15 amino acids.

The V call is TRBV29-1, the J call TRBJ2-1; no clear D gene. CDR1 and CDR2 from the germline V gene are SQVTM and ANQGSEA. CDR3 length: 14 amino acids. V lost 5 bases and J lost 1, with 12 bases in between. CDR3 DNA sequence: TGCAGCGTTCTTTTCGCGGATTCCTACAATGAGCAGTTCTTC. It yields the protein CSVLFADSYNEQFF.

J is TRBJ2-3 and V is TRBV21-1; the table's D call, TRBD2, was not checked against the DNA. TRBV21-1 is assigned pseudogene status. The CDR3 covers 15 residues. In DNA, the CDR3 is TGTGCCAGCAGCACGGACGGAGGATTCACAGATACGCAGTATTTT. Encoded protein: CASSTDGGFTDTQYF.

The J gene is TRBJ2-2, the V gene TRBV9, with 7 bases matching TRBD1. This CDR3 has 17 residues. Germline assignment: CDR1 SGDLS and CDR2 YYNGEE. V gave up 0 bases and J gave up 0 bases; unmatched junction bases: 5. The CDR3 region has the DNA TGTGCCAGCAGCGTAGACCCGGGACAGCCGAACACCGGGGAGCTGTTTTTT. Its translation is CASSVDPGQPNTGELFF.

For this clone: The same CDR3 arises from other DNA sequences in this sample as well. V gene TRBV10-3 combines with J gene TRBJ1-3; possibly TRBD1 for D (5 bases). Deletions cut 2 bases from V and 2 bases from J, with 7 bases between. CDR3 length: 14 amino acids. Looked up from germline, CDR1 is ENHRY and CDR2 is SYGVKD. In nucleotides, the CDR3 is TGTGCCATCAGTGAGCAGGGTACTGGAAACACCATATATTTT. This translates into CAISEQGTGNTIYF.

The CDR3 here is CATPSAGTPEKLFF. The CDR3 DNA is TGTGCCACCCCCAGTGCCGGGACTCCAGAAAAACTGTTTTTT. V usage is TRBV6-1 and J usage is TRBJ1-4, with a tentative D call TRBD1 (5 bases). Germline V gene lookup returns CDR1 MNHNS and CDR2 SASEGT. This CDR3 is 14 amino acids long. Trimming left V 10 bases short and J 8 bases short, with 20 bases between.

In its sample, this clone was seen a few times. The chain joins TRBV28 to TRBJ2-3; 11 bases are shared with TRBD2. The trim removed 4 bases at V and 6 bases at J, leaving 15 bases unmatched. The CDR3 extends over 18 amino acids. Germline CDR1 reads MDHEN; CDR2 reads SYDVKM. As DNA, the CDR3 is TGTGCCAGCAGTTCAGAGTATACTAGCGGGAGTAGACAGGATACGCAGTATTTT. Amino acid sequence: CASSSEYTSGSRQDTQYF.

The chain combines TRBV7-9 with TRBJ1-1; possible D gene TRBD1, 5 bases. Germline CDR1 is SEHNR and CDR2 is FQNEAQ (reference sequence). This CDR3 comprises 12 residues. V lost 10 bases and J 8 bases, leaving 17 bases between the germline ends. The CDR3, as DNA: TGTGCCACAGAGGTAGACCGACAGGAAGCTTTCTTT. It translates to CATEVDRQEAFF.

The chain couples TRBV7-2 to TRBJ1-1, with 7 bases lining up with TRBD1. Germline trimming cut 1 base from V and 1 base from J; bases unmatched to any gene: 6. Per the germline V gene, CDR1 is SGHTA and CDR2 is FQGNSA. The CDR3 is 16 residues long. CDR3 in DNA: TGTGCCAGCAGCTTAGGTTGGGACAGACCGAACACTGAAGCTTTCTTT. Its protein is CASSLGWDRPNTEAFF.

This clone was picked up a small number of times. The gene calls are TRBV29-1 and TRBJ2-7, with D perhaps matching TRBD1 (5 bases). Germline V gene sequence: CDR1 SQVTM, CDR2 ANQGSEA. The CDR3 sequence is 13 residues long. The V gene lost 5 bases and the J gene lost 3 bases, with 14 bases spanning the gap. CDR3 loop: CSVPDGRVYEQYF. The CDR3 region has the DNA TGCAGCGTTCCTGATGGCAGGGTCTACGAGCAGTACTTC.

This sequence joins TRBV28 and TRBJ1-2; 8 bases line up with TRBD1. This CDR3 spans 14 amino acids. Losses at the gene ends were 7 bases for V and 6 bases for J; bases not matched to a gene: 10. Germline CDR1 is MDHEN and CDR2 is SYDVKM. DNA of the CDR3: TGTGCCAGCACCCTTGAGGACAGGGAGCATGGCTACACCTTC. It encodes CASTLEDREHGYTF.

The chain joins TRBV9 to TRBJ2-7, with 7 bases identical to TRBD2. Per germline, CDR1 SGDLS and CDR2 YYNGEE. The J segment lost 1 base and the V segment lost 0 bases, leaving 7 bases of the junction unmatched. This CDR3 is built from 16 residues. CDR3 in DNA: TGTGCCAGCAGCGTAGGTCTGGGGGGGTCATCCTACGAGCAGTACTTC. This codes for CASSVGLGGSSYEQYF.

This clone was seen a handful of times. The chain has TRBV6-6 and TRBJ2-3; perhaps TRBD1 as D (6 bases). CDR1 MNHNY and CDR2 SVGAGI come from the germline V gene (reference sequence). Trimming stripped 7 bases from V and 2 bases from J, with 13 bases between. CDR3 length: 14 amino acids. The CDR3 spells CASTYGQNTDTQYF. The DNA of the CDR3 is TGTGCCAGCACCTACGGACAGAACACAGATACGCAGTATTTT.

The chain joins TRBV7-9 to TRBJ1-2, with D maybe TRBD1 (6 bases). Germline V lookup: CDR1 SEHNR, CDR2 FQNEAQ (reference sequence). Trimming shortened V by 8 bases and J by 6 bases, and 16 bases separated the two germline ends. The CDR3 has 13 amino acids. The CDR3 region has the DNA TGTGCCAGCGGATCAGGGGAAGAGGATGGCTACACCTTC. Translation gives CASGSGEEDGYTF. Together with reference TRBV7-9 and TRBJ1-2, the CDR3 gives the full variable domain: DTGVSQNPRHKITKRGQNVTFRCDPISEHNRLYWYRQTLGQGPEFLTYFQNEAQLEKSRLLSDRFSAERPKGSFSTLEIQRTEQGDSAMYLCASGSGEEDGYTFGSGTRLTVV.

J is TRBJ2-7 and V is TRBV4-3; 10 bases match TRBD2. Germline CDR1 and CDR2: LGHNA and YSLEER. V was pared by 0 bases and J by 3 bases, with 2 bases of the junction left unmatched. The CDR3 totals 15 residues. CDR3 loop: CASSQEASGSYEQYF. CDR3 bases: TGCGCCAGCAGCCAAGAGGCTAGCGGGAGCTACGAGCAGTACTTC.

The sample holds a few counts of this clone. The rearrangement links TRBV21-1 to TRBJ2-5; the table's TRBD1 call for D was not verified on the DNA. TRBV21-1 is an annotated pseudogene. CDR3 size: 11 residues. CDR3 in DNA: TGTGCCAGCAGGGCCAGAGAGACCCAGTACTTC. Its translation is CASRARETQYF.

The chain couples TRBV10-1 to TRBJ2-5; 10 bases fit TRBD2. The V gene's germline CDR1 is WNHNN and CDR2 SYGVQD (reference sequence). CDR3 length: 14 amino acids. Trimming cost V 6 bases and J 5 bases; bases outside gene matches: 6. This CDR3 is CASRLAGEGETQYF. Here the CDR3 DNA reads TGCGCCAGCAGGCTAGCGGGAGAGGGGGAGACCCAGTACTTC.

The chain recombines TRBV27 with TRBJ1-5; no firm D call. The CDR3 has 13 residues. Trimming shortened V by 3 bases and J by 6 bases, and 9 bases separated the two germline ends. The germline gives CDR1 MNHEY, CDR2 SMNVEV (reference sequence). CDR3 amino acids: CASSFSAGQPQHF. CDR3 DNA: TGTGCCAGCAGTTTCTCCGCCGGTCAGCCCCAGCATTTT.

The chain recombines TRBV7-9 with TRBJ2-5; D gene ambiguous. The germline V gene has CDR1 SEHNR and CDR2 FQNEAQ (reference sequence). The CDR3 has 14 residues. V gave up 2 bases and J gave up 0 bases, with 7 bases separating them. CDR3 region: CASSLLADQETQYF. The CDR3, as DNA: TGTGCCAGCAGCTTATTGGCAGACCAAGAGACCCAGTACTTC.

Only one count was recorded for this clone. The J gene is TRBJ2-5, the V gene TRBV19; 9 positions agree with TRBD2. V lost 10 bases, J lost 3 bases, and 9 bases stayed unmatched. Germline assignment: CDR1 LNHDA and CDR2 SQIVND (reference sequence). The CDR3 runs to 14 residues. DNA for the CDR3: TGTGCCACACGTGGGGTAGCGGGAGAAGAGACCCAGTACTTC. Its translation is CATRGVAGEETQYF.

The CDR3 DNA follows: TGTGCCAGCGGCGGACAGGCGAACACTGAAGCTTTCTTT. Translation: CASGGQANTEAFF. The V call is TRBV7-2, the J call TRBJ1-1; 7 positions match TRBD1. The CDR3 extends over 13 amino acids. Germline CDR1 and CDR2: SGHTA and FQGNSA. V was clipped by 8 bases and J by 1 base; unmatched bases: 4. Looking up the rest from reference TRBV7-2 and TRBJ1-1 gives the full variable domain: GAGVSQSPSNKVTEKGKDVELRCDPISGHTALYWYRQSLGQGLEFLIYFQGNSAPDKSGLPSDRFSAERTGGSVSTLTIQRTQQEDSAVYLCASGGQANTEAFFGQGTRLTVV.

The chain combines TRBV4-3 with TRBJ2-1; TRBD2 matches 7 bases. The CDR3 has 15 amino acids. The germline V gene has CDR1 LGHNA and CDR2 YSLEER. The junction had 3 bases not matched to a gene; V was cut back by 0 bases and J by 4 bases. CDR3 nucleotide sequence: TGCGCCAGCAGCCAAGATCCAGCGGGGTACAATGAGCAGTTCTTC. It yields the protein CASSQDPAGYNEQFF.

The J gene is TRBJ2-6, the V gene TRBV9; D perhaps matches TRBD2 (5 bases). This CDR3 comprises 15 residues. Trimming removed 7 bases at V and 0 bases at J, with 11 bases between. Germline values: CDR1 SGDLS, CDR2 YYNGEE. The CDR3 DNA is TGTGCCAGCTGTCCGGACTTCTCTGGGGCCAACGTCCTGACTTTC. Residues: CASCPDFSGANVLTF.

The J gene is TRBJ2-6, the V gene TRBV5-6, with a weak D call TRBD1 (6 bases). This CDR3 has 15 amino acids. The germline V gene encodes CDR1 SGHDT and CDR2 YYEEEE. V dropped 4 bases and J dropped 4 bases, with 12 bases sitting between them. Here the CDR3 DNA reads TGTGCCAGCAGCCTAAGACAGGCGGGGGCCAACGTCCTGACTTTC. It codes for CASSLRQAGANVLTF. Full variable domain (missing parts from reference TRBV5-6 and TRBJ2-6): DAGVTQSPTHLIKTRGQQVTLRCSPKSGHDTVSWYQQALGQGPQFIFQYYEEEERQRGNFPDRFSGHQFPNYSSELNVNALLLGDSALYLCASSLRQAGANVLTFGAGSRLTVL.

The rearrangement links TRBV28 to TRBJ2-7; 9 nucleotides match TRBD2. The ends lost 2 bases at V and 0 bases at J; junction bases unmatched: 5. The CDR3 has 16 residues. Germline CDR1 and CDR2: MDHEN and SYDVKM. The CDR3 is CASSLAGGPSSYEQYF. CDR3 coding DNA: TGTGCCAGCAGTTTAGCGGGAGGGCCCTCCTCCTACGAGCAGTACTTC.

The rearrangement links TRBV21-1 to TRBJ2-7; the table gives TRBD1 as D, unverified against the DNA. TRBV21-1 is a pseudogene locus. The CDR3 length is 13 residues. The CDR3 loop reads CASSKDRVHEQYF. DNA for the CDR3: TGTGCCAGCAGCAAAGACAGGGTCCACGAGCAGTACTTC.

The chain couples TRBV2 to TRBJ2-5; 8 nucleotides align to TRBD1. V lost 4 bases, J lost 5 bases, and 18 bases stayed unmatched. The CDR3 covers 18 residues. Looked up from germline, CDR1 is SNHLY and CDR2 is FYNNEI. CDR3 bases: TGTGCCAGCAGTGGCCTAATTACCTGGGACAGGCTCATGGAGACCCAGTACTTC. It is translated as CASSGLITWDRLMETQYF.

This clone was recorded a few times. The CDR3 nucleotides read TGTGCCAGCAGCTTGGCGGGGGGAGAGCAGTTCTTC. Translation gives CASSLAGGEQFF. The V call is TRBV5-4, the J call TRBJ2-1; 7 nucleotides match TRBD2. The CDR3 spans 12 residues. The V gene end was trimmed by 0 bases and the J gene end by 10 bases; junction bases not matched to a gene: 1. Germline CDR1 and CDR2: SGHNT and YYREEE (reference sequence).